The rows below give T cell receptor beta chains drawn from one sample of a study of blood T cell repertoires in COVID-19. The assay was immunoSEQ multiplex PCR, and TCRdb's table has in-frame clones only and misses some. The sample records around 260,000 clones, 85% to 90% being singletons. The specimen sequenced was peripheral blood. The receptors derive from a woman aged 40 to 49 who had recovered from COVID-19. Each CDR3 is given with its conserved first and last residue.

v_call | cdr3_aa
TRBV21-1 | CASSNVGPDRGRKTWDTEAFF
TRBV9 | CASSVEGGALSTDTQYF
TRBV11-2 | CASSWGTGAYNEQFF
TRBV4-3 | CASSQDRWGGRLDTQYF
TRBV7-6 | CASSQSWETQYF
TRBV4-1 | CASSQPWEGEGELFF
TRBV11-2 | CASRAIRTNTEAFF
TRBV2 | CASSGSRFYSNQPQHF
TRBV7-9 | CASRHTSGGQETQYF
TRBV4-1 | CASSPRVAEEQFF
TRBV3-1/TRBV3-2 | CASSQEGSAFF
TRBV5-4 | CAWGLDRVDEQFF
TRBV7-8 | CASSKRGEGYTGELFF
TRBV4-1 | CASSQAGELAEAFF
TRBV9 | CASSVVPGTGELFF
TRBV5-1 | CASSFRMSSYEQYF
TRBV6-5 | CASSYSEGSGNTIYF
TRBV7-2 | CASSPSRQGLGELFF
TRBV7-9 | CASSPQGNEQYF
TRBV19 | CASMIGQGKAGANVLTF
TRBV7-9 | CASSSDRSAIYF
TRBV5-1 | CASSQGQGETQYF
TRBV11-2 | CASSRGGGTEAFF
TRBV1 | CTSSQQGAANTGELFF
TRBV6-5 | CASSYSSVQLYEQYF
TRBV2 | CASSPGTGVGQPQHF
TRBV12-3/TRBV12-4 | CASREGGHEAFF
TRBV6-5 | CASRGPGQREAFF
TRBV7-9 | CASSLVAGGYNEQFF
TRBV9 | CASSVGAGGLGTDTQYF
TRBV25-1 | CASSEPMTGNTEAFF
TRBV2 | CASSGGYEQYF
TRBV15 | CATSEADSRYNEQFF
TRBV5-1 | CASSFEGTGGETQYF
TRBV12-5 | CASGLPAGQGLPGNTIYF
TRBV18 | CASSPRQGRGEKLFF
TRBV2 | CASSVNRATGELFF
TRBV5-8 | CASSMRGQYGYTF
TRBV27 | CASSLTGNPYNEQFF
TRBV3-1/TRBV3-2 | CASTLLAGGPVPETQYF
TRBV30 | CAWSPGTVNYEQYF
TRBV3-1/TRBV3-2 | CASSQEAYGYTF
TRBV5-1 | CASSPLLQGDTEAFF
TRBV2 | CASSFGSGSTDTQYF
TRBV7-8 | CASSLGDGGRFTDTQYF
TRBV7-2 | CASSPSWTGPDTDTQYF
TRBV29-1 | CSVEGTDDVEAFF
TRBV7-2 | CASSFYQRAEAFF
TRBV5-1 | CASSLLRGDTQYF
TRBV7-2 | CASSSQLAGADTQYF
TRBV10-3 | CAIRRLYGYTF
TRBV5-4 | CASSLQGGLNSPLHF
TRBV3-1/TRBV3-2 | CASSPFWQGTNYGYTF
TRBV5-8 | CASRFDRGLYRYGYTF
TRBV30 | CAWSVSLEGAGYF
TRBV6-4 | CASSVGGAGTDTQYF
TRBV19 | CASSSTGGAEKLFF
TRBV5-6 | CASSPMRTGGGEKLFF
TRBV12-5 | CASGLVTGSASYGYTF
TRBV14 | CASSLTGTGVYEQYF